This T cell receptor (beta chain) was identified in a study of blood T cell repertoires in COVID-19 (dated by TCRdb to about 2020). In terms of the full investigation: Samples from collaborators originated in the United States, Italy and Spain and spanned both the acute and convalescent phases of COVID-19. Sample metadata almost always included a de-identified subject ID, COVID-19 status, age in years and sex. The prospective study material was composed of cDNA or gDNA derived from T cells, B-cell-depleted T cells, or PBMCs. The samples were drawn from the first 160 participants of the ongoing ImmuneRACE study and from some 1,300 subjects provided by 6 global collaborators. The dataset comprised deeply sampled blood TCRbeta repertoires from subjects exposed to, actively infected with, or recovered from COVID-19. The repertoires were released in a freely available public database intended as a resource for research on the immune response to SARS-CoV-2. HLA class I and class II types, where available, came from metadata supplied by the sample provider rather than from assay-based typing. The research as a whole found: The quantity of clinical and demographic metadata differed by source and by participant and was supplied without curation.

In Seattle, one collaborating source enrolled patients while the infection was active and tracked those patients longitudinally over the course of disease. Each collaborating institution followed its own protocols to collect whole blood in K2EDTA tubes. For TCRbeta analysis, collaborators shipped samples as frozen whole blood, isolated PBMCs, or DNA extracted from either of those sample types. With respect to this clone: No antigen is known for it. Base qualities are not at hand, and no much larger clone is one base apart.

TCRbeta CDR3 regions were amplified from genomic DNA using the immunoSEQ Assay, a bias-controlled multiplex PCR. The study's processing was this. The number of nucleated cells in each sample was estimated by amplification of reference gene primers within the assay. To quantify the absolute abundance of each unique TCRbeta CDR3 rearrangement, sequence reads were collapsed and filtered. Productive Simpson clonality was computed per sample as the square root of Simpson's diversity index over productive rearrangements. TCRdb re-hosts the immuneACCESS table, in-frame sequences only. Its copies lack some clones; in the studies checked, an unresolved V gene accounts for under half of them, and the cause for the rest is not known. The DNA was the basis for D and trimming; V, J and clone size are from that table. The sample table holds 300,000 to 350,000 clones, of which approximately 87% were seen once. Jointly, the top ten make up nearly 6.5% of the sample.

Counted from cysteine to phenylalanine, this CDR3 has 15 amino acids. The sequence is cut down to CDR3 DNA, 45 bases in frame from base 1. Recombination connected TRBV21-1 to TRBJ2-3; the table assigns TRBD2, which was not confirmed against the DNA. TRBV21-1 is shown as a pseudogene. The origin of this receptor is a woman in her forties or fifties with COVID-19, enrolled during active disease. The sequencing sample was made of peripheral blood. The bases are TGTGCCAGCAGCATCAGACTAGCGGACACAGATACGCAGTATTTT. It translates as CASSIRLADTDTQYF.